This T cell receptor beta chain derives from a study of blood T cell repertoires in COVID-19. Overall study context: From the United States, Italy and Spain came samples of acute and convalescent COVID-19. T cells, B-cell-depleted T cells, or PBMCs provided the cDNA or gDNA that served as material.

Original processing notes: By means of reference gene primer amplification, nucleated cell counts were estimated. Clones were read by immunoSEQ multiplex PCR, and TCRdb kept only the in-frame ones, dropping some. The V and J calls and clone size come from that table; D and trimming were worked out from the DNA. Of 200,000 to 250,000 clones listed, about 83% were seen once; the top ten hold about 4.6%. The clonotype originates from a woman aged 50 to 60 who had been exposed to COVID-19. Source material: PBMCs or T cells enriched from blood (not recorded which).

The CDR3 loop is CAWIRTAVKYGYTF. The CDR3 nucleotides are TGTGCCTGGATAAGGACTGCCGTGAAGTATGGCTACACCTTC. The V gene is TRBV30, the J gene TRBJ1-2; D remains unclear. Deletions cut 4 bases from V and 5 bases from J, with 17 bases between. Germline V gene lookup returns CDR1 GTSNPN and CDR2 SVGIG (reference sequence). This CDR3 has 14 residues.